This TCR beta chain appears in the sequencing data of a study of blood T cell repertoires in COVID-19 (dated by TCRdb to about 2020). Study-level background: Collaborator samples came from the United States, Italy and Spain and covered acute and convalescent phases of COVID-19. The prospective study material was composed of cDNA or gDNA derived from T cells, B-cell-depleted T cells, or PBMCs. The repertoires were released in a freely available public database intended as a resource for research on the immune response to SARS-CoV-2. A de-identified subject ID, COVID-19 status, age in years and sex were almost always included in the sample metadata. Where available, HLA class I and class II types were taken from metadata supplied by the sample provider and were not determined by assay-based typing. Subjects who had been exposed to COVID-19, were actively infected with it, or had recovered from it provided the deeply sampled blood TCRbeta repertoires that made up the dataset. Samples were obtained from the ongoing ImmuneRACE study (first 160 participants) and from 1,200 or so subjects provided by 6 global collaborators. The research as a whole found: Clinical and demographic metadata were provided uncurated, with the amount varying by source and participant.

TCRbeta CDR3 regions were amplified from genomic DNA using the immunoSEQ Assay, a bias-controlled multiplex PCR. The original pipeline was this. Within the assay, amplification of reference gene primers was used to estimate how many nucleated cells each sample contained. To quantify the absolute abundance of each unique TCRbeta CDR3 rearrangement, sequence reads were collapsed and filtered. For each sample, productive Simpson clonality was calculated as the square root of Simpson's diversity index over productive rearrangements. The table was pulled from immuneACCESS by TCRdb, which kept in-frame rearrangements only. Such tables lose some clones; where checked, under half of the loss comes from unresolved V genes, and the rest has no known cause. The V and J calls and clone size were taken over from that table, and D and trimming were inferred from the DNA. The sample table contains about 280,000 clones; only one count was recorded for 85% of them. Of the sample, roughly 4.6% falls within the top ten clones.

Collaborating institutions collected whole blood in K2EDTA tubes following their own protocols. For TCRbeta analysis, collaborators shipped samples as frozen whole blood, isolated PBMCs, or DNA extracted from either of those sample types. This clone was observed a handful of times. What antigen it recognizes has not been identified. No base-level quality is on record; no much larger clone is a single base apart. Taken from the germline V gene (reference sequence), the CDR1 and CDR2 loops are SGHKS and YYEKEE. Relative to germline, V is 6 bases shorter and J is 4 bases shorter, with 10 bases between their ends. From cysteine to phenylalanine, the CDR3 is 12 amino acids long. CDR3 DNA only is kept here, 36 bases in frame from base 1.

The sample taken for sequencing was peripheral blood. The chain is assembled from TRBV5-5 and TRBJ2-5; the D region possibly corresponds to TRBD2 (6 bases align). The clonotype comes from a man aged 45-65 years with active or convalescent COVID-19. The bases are TGTGCCAGCACGGACGGGGGAGAGACCCAGTACTTC. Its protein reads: CASTDGGETQYF.